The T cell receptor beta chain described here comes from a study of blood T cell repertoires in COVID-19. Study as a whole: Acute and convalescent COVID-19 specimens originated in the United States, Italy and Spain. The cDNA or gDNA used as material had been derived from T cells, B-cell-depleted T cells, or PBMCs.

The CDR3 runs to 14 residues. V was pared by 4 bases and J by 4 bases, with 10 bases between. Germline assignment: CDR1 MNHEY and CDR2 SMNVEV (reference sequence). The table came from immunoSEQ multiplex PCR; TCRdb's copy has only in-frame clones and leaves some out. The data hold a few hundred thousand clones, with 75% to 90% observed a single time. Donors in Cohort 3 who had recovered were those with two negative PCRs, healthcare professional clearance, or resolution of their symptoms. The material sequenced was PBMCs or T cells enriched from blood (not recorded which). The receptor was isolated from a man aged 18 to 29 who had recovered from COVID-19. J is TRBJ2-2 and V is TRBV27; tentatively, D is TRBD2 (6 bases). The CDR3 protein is CASSYGGSTGELFF. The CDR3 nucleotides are TGTGCCAGCAGTTACGGGGGATCCACCGGGGAGCTGTTTTTT.